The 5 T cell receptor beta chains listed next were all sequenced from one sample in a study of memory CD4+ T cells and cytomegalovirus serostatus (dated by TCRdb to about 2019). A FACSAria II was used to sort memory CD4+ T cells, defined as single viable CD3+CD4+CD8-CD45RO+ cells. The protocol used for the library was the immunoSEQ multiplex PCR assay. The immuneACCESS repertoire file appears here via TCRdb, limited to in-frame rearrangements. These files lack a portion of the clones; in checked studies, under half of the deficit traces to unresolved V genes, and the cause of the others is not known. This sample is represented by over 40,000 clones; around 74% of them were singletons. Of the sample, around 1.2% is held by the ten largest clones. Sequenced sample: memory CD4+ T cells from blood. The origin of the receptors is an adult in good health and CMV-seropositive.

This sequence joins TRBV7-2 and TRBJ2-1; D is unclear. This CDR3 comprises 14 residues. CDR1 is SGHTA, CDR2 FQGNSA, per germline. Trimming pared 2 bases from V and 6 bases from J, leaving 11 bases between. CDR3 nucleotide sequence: TGTGCCAGCAGCTTAAGGATCCTTGTCAATGAGCAGTTCTTC. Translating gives CASSLRILVNEQFF.

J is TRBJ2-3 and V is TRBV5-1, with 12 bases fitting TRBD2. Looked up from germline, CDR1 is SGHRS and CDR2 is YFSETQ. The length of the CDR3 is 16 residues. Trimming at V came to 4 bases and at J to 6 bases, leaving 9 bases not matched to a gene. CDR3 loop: CASSIAPSGGADTQYF. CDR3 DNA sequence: TGCGCCAGCAGCATAGCGCCTAGCGGGGGGGCTGATACGCAGTATTTT.

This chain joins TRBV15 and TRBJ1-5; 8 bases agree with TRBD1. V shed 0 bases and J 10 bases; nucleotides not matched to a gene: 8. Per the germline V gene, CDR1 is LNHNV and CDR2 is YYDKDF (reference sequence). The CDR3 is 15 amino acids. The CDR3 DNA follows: TGTGCCACCAGCAGAGAGAACCAGGGGGCTTATCCCCAGCATTTT. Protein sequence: CATSRENQGAYPQHF.

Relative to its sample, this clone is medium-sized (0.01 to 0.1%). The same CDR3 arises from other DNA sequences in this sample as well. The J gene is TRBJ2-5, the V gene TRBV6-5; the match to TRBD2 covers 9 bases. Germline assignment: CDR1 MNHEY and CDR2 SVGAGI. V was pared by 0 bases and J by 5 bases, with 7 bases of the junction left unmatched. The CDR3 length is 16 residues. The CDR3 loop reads CASSYSGGGAGETQYF. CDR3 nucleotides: TGTGCCAGCAGTTACTCTGGCGGGGGGGCTGGGGAGACCCAGTACTTC.

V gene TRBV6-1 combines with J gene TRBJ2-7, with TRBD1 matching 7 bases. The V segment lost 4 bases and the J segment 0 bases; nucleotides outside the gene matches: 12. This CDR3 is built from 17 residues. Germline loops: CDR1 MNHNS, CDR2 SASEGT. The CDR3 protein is CASSGEIDRVYSYEQYF. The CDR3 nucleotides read TGTGCCAGCAGTGGGGAAATCGACAGGGTTTACTCCTACGAGCAGTACTTC.